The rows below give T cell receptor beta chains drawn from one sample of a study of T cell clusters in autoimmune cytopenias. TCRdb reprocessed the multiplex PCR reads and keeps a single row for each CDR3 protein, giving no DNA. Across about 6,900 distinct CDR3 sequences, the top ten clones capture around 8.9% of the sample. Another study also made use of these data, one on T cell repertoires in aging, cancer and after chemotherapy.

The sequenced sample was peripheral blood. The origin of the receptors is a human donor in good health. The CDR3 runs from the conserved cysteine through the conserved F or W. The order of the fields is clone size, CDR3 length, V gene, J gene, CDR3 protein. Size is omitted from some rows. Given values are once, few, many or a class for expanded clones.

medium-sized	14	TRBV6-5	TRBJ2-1	CASSTLQESNEQFF
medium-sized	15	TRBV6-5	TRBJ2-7	CASSTRGGFVNEQYF
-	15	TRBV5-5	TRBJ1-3	CASSLGPASGNTIYF
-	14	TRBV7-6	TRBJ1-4	CASSLVAGPEKLFF
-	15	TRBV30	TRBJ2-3	CAWQLWRGPGDTQYF
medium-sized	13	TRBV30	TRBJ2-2	CAWIGRGKGELFF
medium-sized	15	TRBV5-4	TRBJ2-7	CASSSGTGMAYEQYF
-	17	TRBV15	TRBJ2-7	CATSSPGGGGGSYEQYF
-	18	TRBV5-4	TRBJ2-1	CASSLAIPRRGVYNEQFF
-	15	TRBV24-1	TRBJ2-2	CATSGGQGFTGELFF
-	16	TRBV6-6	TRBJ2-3	CASSWREALAPDTQYF
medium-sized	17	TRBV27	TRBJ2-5	CASSYRRDRGSQETQYF
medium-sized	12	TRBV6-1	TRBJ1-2	CASSVGPSGYTF
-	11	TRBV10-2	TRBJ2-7	CASSPSYEQYF
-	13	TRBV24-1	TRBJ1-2	CATSDPYRGGYTF
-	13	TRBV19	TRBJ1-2	CASSKSGNYGYTF
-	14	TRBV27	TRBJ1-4	CASSFRGLGEKLFF
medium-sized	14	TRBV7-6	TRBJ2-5	CASSLSAAAETQYF
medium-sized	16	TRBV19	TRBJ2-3	CASSIVRVGGTDTQYF
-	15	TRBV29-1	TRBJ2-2	CSVGPGTGNTGELFF
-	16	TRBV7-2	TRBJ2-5	CASSTRTSGGYETQYF
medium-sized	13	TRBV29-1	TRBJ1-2	CSVPSIGNYGYTF
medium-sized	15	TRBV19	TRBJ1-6	CASSIRFPGSSPLHF
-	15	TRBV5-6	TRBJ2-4	CASSLGGGTKNIQYF
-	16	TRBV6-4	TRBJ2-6	CASSDSLGSGANVLTF
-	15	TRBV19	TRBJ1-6	CASSIAAGWNSPLHF
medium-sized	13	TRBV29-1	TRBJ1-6	CSVEDQGNSPLHF
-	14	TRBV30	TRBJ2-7	CAWSVRGGLHEQYF
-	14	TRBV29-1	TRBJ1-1	CSVASGGANTEAFF
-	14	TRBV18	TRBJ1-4	CASSQGQGGEKLFF
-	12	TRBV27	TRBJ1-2	CASRGGIYGYTF
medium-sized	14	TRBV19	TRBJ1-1	CASSFSAGRTEAFF
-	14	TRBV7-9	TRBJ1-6	CASSPGQGTSPLHF
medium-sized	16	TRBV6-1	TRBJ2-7	CASGTNSGTGGHEQYF